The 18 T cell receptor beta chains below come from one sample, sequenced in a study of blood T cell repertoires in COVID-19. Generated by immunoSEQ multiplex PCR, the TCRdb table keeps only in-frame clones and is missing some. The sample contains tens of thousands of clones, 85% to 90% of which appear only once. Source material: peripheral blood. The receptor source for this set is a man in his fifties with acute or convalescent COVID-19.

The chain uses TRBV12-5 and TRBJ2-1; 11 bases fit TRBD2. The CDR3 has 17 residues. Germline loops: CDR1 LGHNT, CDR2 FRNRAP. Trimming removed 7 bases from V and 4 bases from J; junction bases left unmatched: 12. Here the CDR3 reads CASAPGVGTSGYNEQFF. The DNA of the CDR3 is TGTGCTAGTGCCCCTGGGGTCGGGACTAGCGGATACAATGAGCAGTTCTTC.

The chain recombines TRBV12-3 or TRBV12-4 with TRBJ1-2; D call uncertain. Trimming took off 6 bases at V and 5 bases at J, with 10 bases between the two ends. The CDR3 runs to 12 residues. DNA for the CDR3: TGTGCCAGCAGGCCCCAGGCTTATGGCTACACCTTC. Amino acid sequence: CASRPQAYGYTF.

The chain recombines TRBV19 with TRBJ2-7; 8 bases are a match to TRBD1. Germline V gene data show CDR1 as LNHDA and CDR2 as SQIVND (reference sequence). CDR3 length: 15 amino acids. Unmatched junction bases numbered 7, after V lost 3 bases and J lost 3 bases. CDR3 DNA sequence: TGTGCCAGTAGTATCCGCACAGGACAGGGCTACGAGCAGTACTTC. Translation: CASSIRTGQGYEQYF. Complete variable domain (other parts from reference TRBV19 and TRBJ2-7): DGGITQSPKYLFRKEGQNVTLSCEQNLNHDAMYWYRQDPGQGLRLIYYSQIVNDFQKGDIAEGYSVSREKKESFPLTVTSAQKNPTAFYLCASSIRTGQGYEQYFGPGTRLTVT.

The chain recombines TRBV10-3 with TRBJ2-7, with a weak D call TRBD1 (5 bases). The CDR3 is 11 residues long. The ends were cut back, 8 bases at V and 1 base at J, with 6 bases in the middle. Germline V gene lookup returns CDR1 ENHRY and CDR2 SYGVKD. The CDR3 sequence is CAISGSYEQYF. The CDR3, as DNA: TGTGCCATCTCAGGGTCCTACGAGCAGTACTTC.

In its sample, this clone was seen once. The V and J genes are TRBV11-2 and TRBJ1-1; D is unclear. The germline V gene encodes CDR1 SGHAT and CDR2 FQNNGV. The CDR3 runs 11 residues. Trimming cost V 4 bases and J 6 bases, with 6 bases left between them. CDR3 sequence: CASSSRAEAFF. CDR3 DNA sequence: TGTGCCAGCAGCTCTCGAGCTGAAGCTTTCTTT.

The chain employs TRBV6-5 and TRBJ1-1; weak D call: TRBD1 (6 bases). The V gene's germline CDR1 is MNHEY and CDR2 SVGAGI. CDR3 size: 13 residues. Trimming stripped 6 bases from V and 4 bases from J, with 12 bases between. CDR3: CASSLEQGTEAFF. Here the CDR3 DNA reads TGTGCCAGCAGCTTAGAACAGGGCACTGAAGCTTTCTTT.

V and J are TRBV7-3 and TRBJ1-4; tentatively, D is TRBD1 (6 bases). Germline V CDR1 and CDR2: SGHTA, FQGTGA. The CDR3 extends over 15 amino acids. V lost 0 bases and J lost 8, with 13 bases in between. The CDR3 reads CASSLTGGPGEKLFF. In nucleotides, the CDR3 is TGTGCCAGCAGCTTAACTGGGGGCCCCGGGGAAAAACTGTTTTTT.

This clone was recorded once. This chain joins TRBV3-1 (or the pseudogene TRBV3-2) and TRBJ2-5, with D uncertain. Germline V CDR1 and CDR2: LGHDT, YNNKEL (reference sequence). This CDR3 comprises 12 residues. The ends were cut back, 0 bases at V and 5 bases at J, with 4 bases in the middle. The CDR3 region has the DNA TGTGCCAGCAGCCAAGATCTGGAGACCCAGTACTTC. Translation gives CASSQDLETQYF.

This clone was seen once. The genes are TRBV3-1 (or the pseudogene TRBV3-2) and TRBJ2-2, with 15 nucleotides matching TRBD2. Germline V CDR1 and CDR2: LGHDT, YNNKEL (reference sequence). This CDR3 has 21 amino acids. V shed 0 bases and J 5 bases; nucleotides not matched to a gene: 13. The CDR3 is CASSQDPIFPGTSGGTGELFF. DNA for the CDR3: TGTGCCAGCAGCCAAGACCCCATATTTCCGGGGACTAGCGGGGGGACCGGGGAGCTGTTTTTT.

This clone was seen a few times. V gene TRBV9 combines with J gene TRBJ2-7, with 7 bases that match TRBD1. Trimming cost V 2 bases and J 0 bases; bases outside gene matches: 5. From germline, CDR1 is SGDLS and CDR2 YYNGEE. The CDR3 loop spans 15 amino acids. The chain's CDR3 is CASSVWDSTSYEQYF. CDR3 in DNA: TGTGCCAGCAGCGTCTGGGACAGCACCTCCTACGAGCAGTACTTC.

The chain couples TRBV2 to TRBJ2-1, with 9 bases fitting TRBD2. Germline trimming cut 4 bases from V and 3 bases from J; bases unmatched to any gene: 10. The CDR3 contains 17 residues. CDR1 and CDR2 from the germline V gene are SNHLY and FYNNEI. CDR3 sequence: CASSGTSDLESYNEQFF. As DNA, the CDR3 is TGTGCCAGCAGTGGGACTAGCGATTTGGAGAGCTACAATGAGCAGTTCTTC.

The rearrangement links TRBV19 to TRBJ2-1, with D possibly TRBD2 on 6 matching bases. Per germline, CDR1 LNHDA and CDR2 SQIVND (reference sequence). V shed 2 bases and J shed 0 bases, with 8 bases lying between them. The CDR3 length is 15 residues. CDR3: CASSISGVSYNEQFF. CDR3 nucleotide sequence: TGTGCCAGTAGTATATCGGGGGTCTCCTACAATGAGCAGTTCTTC.

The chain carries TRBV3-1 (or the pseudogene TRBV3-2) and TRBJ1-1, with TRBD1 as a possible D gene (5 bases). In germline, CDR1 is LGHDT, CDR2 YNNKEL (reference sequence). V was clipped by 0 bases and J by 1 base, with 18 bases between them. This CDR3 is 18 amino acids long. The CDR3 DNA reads TGTGCCAGCAGCCAAGATTTGCGAGACAGCTTATGGAACACTGAAGCTTTCTTT. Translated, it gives CASSQDLRDSLWNTEAFF.

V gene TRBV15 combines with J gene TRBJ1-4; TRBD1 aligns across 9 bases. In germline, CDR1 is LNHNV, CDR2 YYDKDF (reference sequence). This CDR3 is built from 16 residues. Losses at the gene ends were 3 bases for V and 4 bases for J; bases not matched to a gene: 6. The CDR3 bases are TGTGCCACCAGCAGGGGTTTGACAGGGGGTAATGAAAAACTGTTTTTT. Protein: CATSRGLTGGNEKLFF.

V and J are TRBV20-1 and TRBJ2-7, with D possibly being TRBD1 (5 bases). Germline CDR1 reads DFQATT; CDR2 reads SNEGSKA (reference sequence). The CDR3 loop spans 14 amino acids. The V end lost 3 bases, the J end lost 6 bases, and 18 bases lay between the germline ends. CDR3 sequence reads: CSASTQGIFGEQYF. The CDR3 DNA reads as TGCAGTGCTAGTACTCAGGGAATCTTCGGCGAGCAGTACTTC.

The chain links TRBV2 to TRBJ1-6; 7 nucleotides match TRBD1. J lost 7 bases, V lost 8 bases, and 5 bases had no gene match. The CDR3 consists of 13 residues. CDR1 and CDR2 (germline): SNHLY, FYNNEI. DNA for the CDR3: TGTGCCAGCTTGACAGGGCCAAATTCACCCCTCCACTTT. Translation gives CASLTGPNSPLHF.

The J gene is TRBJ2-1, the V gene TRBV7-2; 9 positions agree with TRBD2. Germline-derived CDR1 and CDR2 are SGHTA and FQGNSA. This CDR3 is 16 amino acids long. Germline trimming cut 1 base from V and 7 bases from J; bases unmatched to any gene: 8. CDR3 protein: CASSLVGGGAENEQFF. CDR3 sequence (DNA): TGTGCCAGCAGCTTAGTTGGCGGGGGGGCCGAAAATGAGCAGTTCTTC.

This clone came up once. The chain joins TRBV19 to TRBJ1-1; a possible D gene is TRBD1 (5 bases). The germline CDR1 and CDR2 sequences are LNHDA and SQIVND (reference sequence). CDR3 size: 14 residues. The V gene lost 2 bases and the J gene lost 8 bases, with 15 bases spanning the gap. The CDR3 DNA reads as TGTGCCAGTAGTATACTTTCCTGGGGCAGGGAAGCTTTCTTT. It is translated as CASSILSWGREAFF.